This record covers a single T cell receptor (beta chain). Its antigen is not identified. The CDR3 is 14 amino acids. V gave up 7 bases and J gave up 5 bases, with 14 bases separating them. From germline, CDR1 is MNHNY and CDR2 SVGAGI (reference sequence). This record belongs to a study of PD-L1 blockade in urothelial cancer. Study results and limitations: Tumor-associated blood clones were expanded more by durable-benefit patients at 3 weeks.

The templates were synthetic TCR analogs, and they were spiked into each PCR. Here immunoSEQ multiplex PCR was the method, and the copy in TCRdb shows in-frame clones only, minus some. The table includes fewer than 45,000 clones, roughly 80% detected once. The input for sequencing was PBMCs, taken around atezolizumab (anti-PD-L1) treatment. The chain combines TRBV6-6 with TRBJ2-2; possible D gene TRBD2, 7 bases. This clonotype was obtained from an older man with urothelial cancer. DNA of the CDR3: TGTGCCAGCACCGGGCGGGGGCGAACCGGGGAGCTGTTTTTT. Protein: CASTGRGRTGELFF.